Shown below are 6 T cell receptor beta chains from a single sample sequenced in a study of T cells after yellow fever vaccination. MiXCR, run by TCRdb on the 5' RACE reads, gives a single entry per CDR3 protein. Of 400,000 or so distinct CDR3 sequences listed, roughly 20% are singletons. The material was PBMCs, obtained before the yellow fever booster vaccination. The receptors here all came from a man aged 18 to 30 who received the YFV17D yellow fever vaccine.

Only a few counts were recorded for this clonotype. The rearrangement joins TRBV10-1 to TRBJ2-2, with 7 nucleotides matching TRBD2. Germline CDR1 and CDR2: WNHNN and SYGVQD (reference sequence). V was clipped by 1 base and J by 1 base; unmatched bases: 0. There are 15 residues in the CDR3. This CDR3 reads CASSELAGNTGELFF. The CDR3 DNA sequence: TGCGCCAGCAGTGAGTTAGCGGGGAACACCGGGGAGCTGTTTTTT.

The V call is TRBV5-1, the J call TRBJ2-1; 8 bases map to TRBD1. Germline V gene sequence: CDR1 SGHRS, CDR2 YFSETQ. The trim removed 4 bases at V and 12 bases at J, leaving 6 bases unmatched. The CDR3 loop spans 12 amino acids. CDR3 sequence: CASSLDRGGQFF. The CDR3, as DNA: TGCGCCAGCAGCCTCGACAGGGGTGGGCAGTTCTTC.

The chain carries TRBV5-1 and TRBJ1-3; no firm D call. Trimming shortened V by 0 bases and J by 1 base, and 8 bases separated the two germline ends. CDR3 length: 15 residues. Germline values: CDR1 SGHRS, CDR2 YFSETQ. The CDR3 region has the DNA TGCGCCAGCAGCTTGGAGGGCTTATCTGGAAACACCATATATTTT. It encodes CASSLEGLSGNTIYF.

This clonotype showed up just a few times. Here the CDR3 DNA reads TGCAGTGCTAGGGGCATGACAGGCCGAAATGAAAAACTGTTTTTT. Protein sequence: CSARGMTGRNEKLFF. The chain employs TRBV20-1 and TRBJ1-4; D possibly corresponds to TRBD1 (6 bases). The V gene's germline CDR1 is DFQATT and CDR2 SNEGSKA (reference sequence). The CDR3 covers 15 residues. V was trimmed by 3 bases and J by 5 bases, leaving 16 bases between them.

The sample holds a few counts of this clonotype. Sequence at one end of the junction differs from germline and may be a read error. This chain uses TRBV7-9 with TRBJ2-3, with D perhaps TRBD1 or TRBD2 (5 bases each). This CDR3 comprises 13 residues. Germline V gives CDR1 SEHNR, CDR2 FQNEAQ (reference sequence). CDR3 region: CASTVWGFDTHYF. The CDR3 nucleotides read TGTGCCAGCACCGTCTGGGGGTTTGATACGCATTATTTT.

The chain carries TRBV4-1 and TRBJ2-2; tentatively, D is TRBD1 (5 bases). CDR3 length: 14 residues. Between the trimmed V and J ends, which lost 3 bases and 8 bases, there was a span of 13 bases. Per germline, CDR1 MGHRA and CDR2 YSYEKL. The chain's CDR3 is CASSHGRVVGELFF. The CDR3 DNA reads TGCGCCAGCAGCCACGGCAGGGTAGTGGGGGAGCTGTTTTTT.